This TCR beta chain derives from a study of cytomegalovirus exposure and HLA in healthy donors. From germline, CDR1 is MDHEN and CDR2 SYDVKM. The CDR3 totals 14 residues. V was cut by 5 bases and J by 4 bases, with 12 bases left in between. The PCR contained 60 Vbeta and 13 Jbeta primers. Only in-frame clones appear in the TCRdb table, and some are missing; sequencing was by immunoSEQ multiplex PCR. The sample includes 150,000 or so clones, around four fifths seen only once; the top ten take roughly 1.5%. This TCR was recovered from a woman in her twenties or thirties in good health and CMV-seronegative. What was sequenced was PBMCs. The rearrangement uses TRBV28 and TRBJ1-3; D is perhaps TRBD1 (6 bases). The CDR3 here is CASSRQGKGNTIYF. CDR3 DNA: TGTGCCAGCAGTCGGCAGGGGAAGGGAAACACCATATATTTT.